This T cell receptor (beta chain) was obtained from a study of CD8 T cells in ankylosing spondylitis (dated by TCRdb to between 2016 and 2019). Turning to the overall study: To find TCR variants linked to disease, the study profiled T cell receptor beta repertoires in ankylosing spondylitis patients and healthy donors. Samples of peripheral blood were taken, and for ankylosing spondylitis patients, synovial fluid was collected as well. In total, the full study cohort was made up of some 100 healthy donors and 25 ankylosing spondylitis patients. Here is what the overall study found, with its caveats: Some of the motif variants had been reported before in the synovial fluid and blood of reactive arthritis patients, a finding that suggests common disease-initiation mechanisms. The disease-linked clones were reported as significantly enriched in matched synovial fluid samples from ankylosing spondylitis patients. A TCR beta motif of several highly homologous amino acid variants appeared characteristic of blood from ankylosing spondylitis patients. In peripheral blood, the disease-linked clones were found at relatively low frequencies and had a CD8+ phenotype.

The sample was run on an Illumina HiSeq 2500. TCR beta libraries were prepared by quantitative 5'-RACE with molecular barcodes. The original pipeline was this. To identify disease-linked TCR variants, a new computational method was used, one built on a probabilistic model of VDJ rearrangement. TCRdb reanalyzed the raw reads on its own, using fastp at Q25 for trimming and MiXCR for clone calling, and kept in-frame beta chains. Merged by CDR3 protein, the rows form single entries marked with the most common genes and DNA. The V and J calls, along with clone size, are taken from TCRdb and not from the paper's own processing. In all, the sample holds some 120,000 distinct CDR3 sequences, and 7% of those were seen once. The ten top clones hold roughly an eighth of the sample. This clonotype was counted at least ten times. Its antigen specificity is not known. Base qualities are not at hand, and no much larger clone is one base apart.

Sequencing was done on a sample of blood, either unsorted or a sorted T cell fraction (not recorded which). The receptor was isolated from a male donor with ankylosing spondylitis or in good health (not recorded which).

The CDR3 here reads CASSKYVGDEQFF. The nucleotide sequence is given as TGTGCCAGCTCAAAGTACGTGGGTGATGAGCAGTTCTTC. This chain is built from TRBV18 and TRBJ2-1, with the D gene uncertain. Via the germline V gene, CDR1 is KGHSH and CDR2 LQKENI. CDR3 length: 13 amino acids, cysteine to phenylalanine. The CDR3 DNA has 39 bases and is translated from base 1. V and J lose 5 bases and 8 bases, and a span of 13 bases separates them.